A single sample is the source of the 15 T cell receptor beta chains below, sequenced in a study of a mutant IDH1 vaccine in newly diagnosed glioma. Repertoires were generated with immunoSEQ multiplex PCR, while TCRdb's copy carries only in-frame clones and drops some. This repertoire shows 20,000 to 30,000 clones, around 78% found once; its top ten account for 30% to 35%. The time point is: week 35, safety follow-up. Doses of 300 ug of mutant IDH1 20-mer peptide were given with topical imiquimod. Their antigen targets remain unknown. The source was PBMCs, collected from a glioma patient whose treatment included an IDH1 peptide vaccine. The receptors were gathered from a man aged 30 to 45 with glioma.

CDR3 loop: CSVGPTGGYGYTF. CDR3 DNA: TGCAGCGTAGGGCCGACAGGCGGCTATGGCTACACCTTC. The V and J genes are TRBV29-1 and TRBJ1-2, with a possible D match to TRBD1 (6 bases). CDR3 length: 13 residues. V was clipped by 6 bases and J by 4 bases, with 15 bases between them. The germline V gene has CDR1 SQVTM and CDR2 ANQGSEA.

The CDR3 DNA reads as TGTGCCAGCAGCTCCAGCCAGACAGGACACGGGCAGCCCCAGCATTTT. It translates to CASSSSQTGHGQPQHF. This chain links TRBV7-8 with TRBJ1-5; possibly TRBD1 for D (6 bases). The CDR3 totals 16 residues. Germline CDR1 is SGHVS and CDR2 is FQNEAQ. The V end lost 4 bases, the J end lost 7 bases, and 20 bases lay between the germline ends.

The J gene is TRBJ2-1, the V gene TRBV6-1; no clear D gene. Germline V CDR1 and CDR2: MNHNS, SASEGT. Trimming pared 2 bases from V and 7 bases from J, leaving 6 bases between. The CDR3 is 12 residues long. The CDR3 spells CASSEWSNEQFF. CDR3 coding DNA: TGTGCCAGCAGTGAATGGAGTAATGAGCAGTTCTTC.

The genes are TRBV4-1 and TRBJ2-3, with 9 bases matching TRBD2. V lost 0 bases and J lost 1; bases outside the gene matches: 2. The CDR3 is 16 residues long. The germline CDR1 and CDR2 sequences are MGHRA and YSYEKL. The CDR3 DNA is TGCGCCAGCAGCCAAGAACGCGGGGGGGGCACAGATACGCAGTATTTT. Protein: CASSQERGGGTDTQYF.

The chain employs TRBV2 and TRBJ2-7; TRBD1 matches at 8 bases. CDR3 length equals 14 residues. The V gene end was trimmed by 6 bases and the J gene end by 0 bases; junction bases not matched to a gene: 4. Germline V CDR1 and CDR2: SNHLY, FYNNEI. CDR3 protein: CASRRQGSSYEQYF. CDR3 in DNA: TGTGCCAGCAGAAGACAGGGGAGCTCCTACGAGCAGTACTTC.

The chain carries TRBV9 and TRBJ1-2; D unresolved. The V gene lost 0 bases and the J gene lost 2 bases, with 11 bases spanning the gap. Germline CDR1 is SGDLS and CDR2 is YYNGEE. The CDR3 runs 15 residues. CDR3 bases: TGTGCCAGCAGCGTAGATGAAGGGAGAAACTATGGCTACACCTTC. Its translation is CASSVDEGRNYGYTF.

The table lists this clone with a count of one. V and J are TRBV27 and TRBJ2-5, with unresolved D. V gave up 2 bases and J gave up 1 base, with 14 bases separating them. CDR1 and CDR2 from the germline V gene are MNHEY and SMNVEV (reference sequence). CDR3 length: 16 amino acids. The CDR3 sequence is CASSLTTDWSQETQYF. The DNA of the CDR3 is TGTGCCAGCAGTTTAACCACTGACTGGAGCCAAGAGACCCAGTACTTC.

The J gene is TRBJ2-3, the V gene TRBV7-2; 10 bases are shared with TRBD2. CDR3 length equals 18 residues. Germline lookup yields CDR1 SGHTA and CDR2 FQGNSA. V was clipped by 5 bases and J by 5 bases; unmatched bases: 16. The CDR3 coding sequence is TGTGCCAGCAGCATCCGCTCACAGCGGGGGGGCCGGGTAGATACGCAGTATTTT. It encodes CASSIRSQRGGRVDTQYF.

This clone turned up a few times. CDR3 amino acids: CASSSLLYFEETQYF. CDR3 nucleotides: TGCGCCAGCAGCTCCCTTCTATATTTTGAAGAGACCCAGTACTTC. The rearrangement links TRBV5-1 to TRBJ2-5; D not certain. The germline V gene encodes CDR1 SGHRS and CDR2 YFSETQ. V lost 3 bases, J lost 3 bases, and 15 bases lay in between. The CDR3 has 15 residues.

This clone came up once. The rearrangement joins TRBV29-1 to TRBJ2-2, with D possibly being TRBD2 (6 bases). Germline-derived CDR1 and CDR2 are SQVTM and ANQGSEA. The CDR3 is 16 residues long. Between the trimmed V and J ends, which lost 4 bases and 4 bases, there was a span of 19 bases. The CDR3 reads CSVGGVRGFGTGELFF. CDR3 DNA sequence: TGCAGCGTTGGAGGAGTTCGGGGGTTCGGCACCGGGGAGCTGTTTTTT.

V and J are TRBV4-3 and TRBJ1-2; D is possibly TRBD1 (5 bases). Germline loops: CDR1 LGHNA, CDR2 YSLEER. Trimming cost V 5 bases and J 6 bases, with 16 bases left between them. The CDR3 is 14 amino acids. CDR3 loop: CASSYGTIADGYTF. The DNA of the CDR3 is TGCGCCAGCAGCTACGGGACCATAGCGGATGGCTACACCTTC.

V is TRBV10-3 and J is TRBJ1-1; 8 bases match TRBD1. This CDR3 comprises 12 residues. CDR1 is ENHRY, CDR2 SYGVKD, per germline. V shed 4 bases and J 7 bases; nucleotides not matched to a gene: 2. The CDR3 region has the DNA TGTGCCATCAGTGCAGGGGGCCTTGAAGCTTTCTTT. Protein: CAISAGGLEAFF.

The chain couples TRBV5-1 to TRBJ2-1; D might be TRBD1 (5 bases). V was clipped by 0 bases and J by 4 bases, with 11 bases between them. There are 15 residues in the CDR3. Germline V gene data show CDR1 as SGHRS and CDR2 as YFSETQ. CDR3 residues: CASSLGRTYYNEQFF. DNA for the CDR3: TGCGCCAGCAGCTTGGGCCGGACATATTACAATGAGCAGTTCTTC.

The J gene is TRBJ2-2, the V gene TRBV5-5; no clear D. V was pared by 2 bases and J by 8 bases, with 4 bases between. The CDR3 spans 11 residues. Germline CDR1 reads SGHKS; CDR2 reads YYEKEE (reference sequence). The CDR3 DNA follows: TGTGCCAGCAGCTTTTCGGGGGAGCTGTTTTTT. Translating gives CASSFSGELFF.

The genes are TRBV27 and TRBJ1-2; no firm D call. Trimming cost V 5 bases and J 0 bases, with 7 bases left between them. CDR1 is MNHEY, CDR2 SMNVEV, per germline (reference sequence). The CDR3 consists of 13 residues. The CDR3 protein is CASSLGSNYGYTF. The CDR3 DNA reads TGTGCCAGCAGTCTGGGATCTAACTATGGCTACACCTTC.